Reported below is one T cell receptor (beta chain). This sample is part of a study of technical replicates of blood from a handful of donors. Germline trimming cut 0 bases from V and 6 bases from J; bases unmatched to any gene: 17. Germline V lookup: CDR1 MGHRA, CDR2 YSYEKL. There are 19 residues in the CDR3. The repertoire was sequenced with immunoSEQ multiplex PCR; TCRdb's copy has only in-frame clones and lacks some. This sample has fewer than 45,000 clones, with 96% found just once. The clonotype was recovered from a human donor in good health. The sample comprised T cells isolated from PBMCs. The chain carries TRBV4-1 and TRBJ2-7; TRBD2 agrees at 10 bases. The CDR3 nucleotides read TGCGCCAGCAGCCAAGATCGTTTGTCAGCGGGAGGGCCCTTGGGCGAGCAGTACTTC. Translated: CASSQDRLSAGGPLGEQYF.